This T cell receptor (beta chain) comes out of a study of blood T cell repertoires in COVID-19. Methods used by the authors: Nucleated cell counts were estimated from reference gene primer amplification. Generated by immunoSEQ multiplex PCR, the TCRdb table keeps only in-frame clones and is missing some. V, J and clone size are those of that table, while D and trimming were read from the DNA. This sample carries just over 75,000 clones, about 85% of them seen once, and the ten largest clones take 5.8%. Trimming left V 5 bases short and J 3 bases short, with 16 bases between. The CDR3 covers 15 residues. Germline V CDR1 and CDR2: SGHAT, FQNNGV.

The sample comprised peripheral blood. This rearrangement joins TRBV11-2 to TRBJ1-1; D is undetermined. The origin of this receptor is a man aged 55 to 70 with active or convalescent COVID-19. The CDR3: CASSAALGQDTEAFF. DNA for the CDR3: TGTGCCAGCAGCGCCGCGTTGGGTCAGGACACTGAAGCTTTCTTT. Variable domain in full (rest from reference TRBV11-2 and TRBJ1-1): EAGVAQSPRYKIIEKRQSVAFWCNPISGHATLYWYQQILGQGPKLLIQFQNNGVVDDSQLPKDRFSAERLKGVDSTLKIQPAKLEDSAVYLCASSAALGQDTEAFFGQGTRLTVV.